Sequencing of this T cell receptor beta chain was carried out in a study of patients and donors after allogeneic stem cell transplantation. Each CDR3 protein is one row after TCRdb ran MiXCR on the RT-PCR reads. The table includes roughly 940,000 distinct CDR3 sequences, roughly 17% detected once. Sequencing was performed on blood, either unsorted or a sorted T cell fraction (not recorded which). The sequence was obtained from a human donor who was either an allogeneic HSCT recipient or a stem cell or donor lymphocyte infusion donor (not recorded which). It is not recorded whose cells these are; they may come from a transplant donor.

This CDR3 reads CASSSRVRTGAETQYF. CDR3 DNA: TGTGCCAGCAGCTCCAGGGTGCGGACAGGGGCAGAGACCCAGTACTTC. The chain couples TRBV7-8 to TRBJ2-5, with 9 nucleotides matching TRBD1. The CDR3 is made up of 16 amino acids. V lost 4 bases, J lost 4 bases, and 10 bases stayed unmatched. Per germline, CDR1 SGHVS and CDR2 FQNEAQ.